This T cell receptor beta chain was sequenced during a study of CD8 T cells in ankylosing spondylitis. Points from the study as a whole: What appeared characteristic of ankylosing spondylitis blood was a TCR beta motif of fewer than ten highly homologous variants. Matched ankylosing spondylitis synovial fluid reportedly showed significant enrichment of disease-linked clones.

Using quantitative 5'-RACE with molecular barcodes, the authors made TCR beta libraries. One entry per CDR3 protein, called by TCRdb with MiXCR from the 5' RACE reads. The repertoire holds 85,000 to 100,000 distinct CDR3 sequences, 7.5% to 9% seen once, with 4.5% to 5.5% in the top ten. Germline values: CDR1 SGHVS, CDR2 FQNEAQ. The CDR3 covers 16 residues. Trimming shortened V by 5 bases and J by 4 bases, and 17 bases separated the two germline ends. The table lists this clonotype with many counts. Its antigen is not identified. This sequence originates from a male donor with ankylosing spondylitis or in good health (not recorded which). Sequenced: blood, either unsorted or a sorted T cell fraction (not recorded which). This chain uses TRBV7-8 with TRBJ2-2, with D perhaps matching TRBD1 (6 bases). CDR3 bases: TGTGCCAGCAGCCCGCGACTGGGGGCTCGCACCGGGGAGCTGTTTTTT. Its protein is CASSPRLGARTGELFF. Complete variable domain (other parts from reference TRBV7-8 and TRBJ2-2): GAGVSQSPRYKVAKRGQDVALRCDPISGHVSLFWYQQALGQGPEFLTYFQNEAQLDKSGLPSDRFFAERPEGSVSTLKIQRTQQEDSAVYLCASSPRLGARTGELFFGEGSRLTVL.